A selection of T cell receptor beta chains follows, all from one sample in a study of CD4 T cells in relation to SARS-CoV-2 and coronaviruses. Antigens of these TCRs are unknown. Assay used: immunoSEQ multiplex PCR; TCRdb lists only in-frame clones, some missing. The sample holds about 29,000 clones, 60% to 85% seen once. Input material: CD4+ T cells from PBMCs, cultured in vitro. Receptor source: a human donor in good health. CDR3s include the opening cysteine and the closing phenylalanine or tryptophan. D genes are given only for firm matches. Rows may omit the clone size; those that give it use once, few, many or a size class.

J gene	clone size	V gene	D gene	CDR3 protein	CDR3 DNA
TRBJ2-1	.	TRBV27	TRBD2	CASSIPGTSGIPSYNEQFF	TGTGCCAGCAGTATCCCCGGGACTAGCGGGATACCTTCCTACAATGAGCAGTTCTTC
TRBJ2-1	.	TRBV2	TRBD1	CASSDYRGTRSYNEQFF	TGTGCCAGCAGTGACTACAGGGGAACTCGCTCCTACAATGAGCAGTTCTTC
TRBJ1-2	.	TRBV4-2	.	CAIRDGTPYGYTF	TGTGCCATCAGAGATGGGACACCGTATGGCTACACCTTC
TRBJ1-1	.	TRBV6-2/TRBV6-3	.	CASSQQGLYTEAFF	TGTGCCAGCAGCCAACAAGGGCTATACACTGAAGCTTTCTTT
TRBJ1-4	.	TRBV6-2/TRBV6-3	TRBD1	CASSTAGTANEKLFF	TGTGCCAGCAGTACGGCCGGGACAGCAAATGAAAAACTGTTTTTT
TRBJ2-4	.	TRBV7-2	.	CASSSGVGGIQYF	TGTGCCAGCAGCTCAGGGGTAGGAGGCATTCAGTACTTC
TRBJ1-1	.	TRBV18	.	CASSPPQGLNTEAFF	TGTGCCAGCTCACCACCGCAGGGATTGAACACTGAAGCTTTCTTT
TRBJ2-6	.	TRBV5-1	.	CASTGEISGANVLTF	TGCGCCAGCACGGGAGAGATCTCTGGGGCCAACGTCCTGACTTTC
TRBJ1-3	few	TRBV18	.	CASSPPVGSGNTIYF	TGTGCCAGCTCACCACCCGTTGGTTCTGGAAACACCATATATTTT
TRBJ2-5	.	TRBV5-8	.	CASSSWRDSLQETQYF	TGTGCCAGCAGTTCCTGGCGGGACAGTTTACAAGAGACCCAGTACTTC
TRBJ2-3	.	TRBV10-1	.	CASSDEGAGGARTDTQYF	TGCGCCAGCAGTGACGAGGGGGCCGGGGGCGCCCGCACAGATACGCAGTATTTT
TRBJ2-7	.	TRBV5-1	TRBD1	CASAPRWTGTSYEQYF	TGCGCCAGTGCGCCCCGTTGGACAGGAACCTCCTACGAGCAGTACTTC
TRBJ2-3	.	TRBV18	.	CASSPSTDTQYF	TGTGCCAGCTCACCAAGCACAGATACGCAGTATTTT
TRBJ2-6	.	TRBV18	TRBD2	CASSLTGLAGVGANVLTF	TGTGCCAGCTCACTCACGGGACTAGCGGGGGTTGGGGCCAACGTCCTGACTTTC
TRBJ1-2	.	TRBV14	.	CASSQDADYGYTF	TGTGCCAGCAGCCAAGACGCCGACTATGGCTACACCTTC
TRBJ2-1	.	TRBV9	.	CASSVVGTRMEEQFF	TGTGCCAGCAGCGTAGTCGGGACCCGGATGGAGGAGCAGTTCTTC
TRBJ1-5	.	TRBV6-5	TRBD1	CASSNTGTGDQPQHF	TGTGCCAGCAGTAACACCGGGACAGGGGATCAGCCCCAGCATTTT
TRBJ1-2	.	TRBV12-3/TRBV12-4	TRBD1	CASSPDRDYGYTF	TGTGCCAGCAGTCCGGACAGGGACTATGGCTACACCTTC
TRBJ2-1	once	TRBV25-1	TRBD2	CASGRLGAGASEQFF	TGTGCCAGCGGTCGGTTAGGAGCGGGAGCGAGTGAGCAGTTCTTC
TRBJ2-7	.	TRBV11-2	.	CASSLVYRAGYEQYF	TGTGCCAGCAGCTTAGTGTACAGGGCGGGGTACGAGCAGTACTTC
TRBJ1-2	once	TRBV19	TRBD1	CASSNSGTGLKGYGYTF	TGTGCCAGTAGCAACTCCGGGACAGGGCTCAAGGGCTATGGCTACACCTTC
TRBJ2-1	.	TRBV7-3	.	CASSFRINEQFF	TGTGCCAGCAGCTTCCGTATCAATGAGCAGTTCTTC
TRBJ2-1	.	TRBV6-2/TRBV6-3	.	CASSYLRSGREQFF	TGTGCCAGCAGTTACCTGCGGTCGGGGAGAGAGCAGTTCTTC